Each of the 20 T cell receptor beta chains below was sequenced from the same sample in a study of liver allograft versus peripheral blood T cells. Looking at the study overall: Comparative analysis was performed on T cell receptor repertoires from transplanted livers and from recipients' peripheral blood.

A single record per CDR3 protein comes from TCRdb applying MiXCR to the reads. This repertoire shows some 7,000 distinct CDR3 sequences, over 15% found once; its top ten account for around 7.1%. These receptors all come from a human patient who had a liver transplant. These T cells may partly come from the graft donor.

By sample share, this clonotype is medium-sized. V is TRBV6-6 and J is TRBJ1-6; TRBD1 matches at 7 bases. Germline trimming cut 10 bases from V and 8 bases from J; bases unmatched to any gene: 8. Germline V gene lookup returns CDR1 MNHNY and CDR2 SVGAGI (reference sequence). The CDR3 consists of 13 residues. The CDR3, as DNA: TGTGCCACCTCCCGGGACAGCTATTCACCCCTCCACTTT. It is translated as CATSRDSYSPLHF.

Details on this clonotype: This may come from a read error, since a much larger clone is one base off. CDR3 in amino acids: CASSSSGGPSSYEQYF. CDR3 nucleotide sequence: TGTGCCAGCAGTTCGTCGGGGGGACCTAGCTCCTACGAGCAGTACTTC. The chain combines TRBV6-6 with TRBJ2-7, with 7 positions matching TRBD2. Looked up from germline, CDR1 is MNHNY and CDR2 is SVGAGI (reference sequence). Trimming took 4 bases from V and 0 from J; bases not matched to a gene: 9. This CDR3 region has 16 residues.

This clonotype was seen at least ten times. The genes are TRBV12-3 or TRBV12-4 and TRBJ1-2, with D hard to call. The CDR3 consists of 19 residues. The V and J ends lost 3 bases and 4 bases respectively, with 27 bases between them. DNA of the CDR3: TGTGCCAGCAGTTTCAGGCCCCGTCCTATAGGGCAGGCCCTCTATGGCTACACCTTC. Translation: CASSFRPRPIGQALYGYTF.

The chain recombines TRBV29-1 with TRBJ2-3; TRBD2 matches at 10 bases. CDR3 length: 13 residues. V was pared by 6 bases and J by 1 base, with 1 base of the junction left unmatched. Per the germline V gene, CDR1 is SQVTM and CDR2 is ANQGSEA. The CDR3 DNA sequence: TGCAGCGTGGGGACTAGCGGCACAGATACGCAGTATTTT. Translated, it gives CSVGTSGTDTQYF.

This clonotype was detected ten times or more. V is TRBV6-5 and J is TRBJ1-1; 9 nucleotides match TRBD1. V trimming: 6 bases; J trimming: 5 bases; junction bases outside the gene matches: 10. The CDR3 spans 15 residues. CDR1 and CDR2 from the germline V gene are MNHEY and SVGAGI. CDR3 loop: CASRSSDRGVTEAFF. Written as DNA, the CDR3 is TGTGCCAGCAGGAGTTCAGACAGGGGGGTTACTGAAGCTTTCTTT.

A note on this clonotype: Just one base apart from a much larger clone, this may be a read error. The CDR3 sequence: CGSNLSPLTGFTEAFF. In DNA, the CDR3 is TGTGGCAGCAACCTATCCCCTCTGACAGGGTTCACTGAAGCTTTCTTT. The chain is built from TRBV7-9 and TRBJ1-1, with TRBD1 matching over 7 bases. Germline-derived CDR1 and CDR2 are SEHNR and FQNEAQ (reference sequence). The CDR3 has 16 amino acids.

This clonotype was recorded only once. One end of the junction fails to match germline, which may point to a read error. The rearrangement joins TRBV6-2 or TRBV6-3 to TRBJ1-2, with D uncertain. Germline V gene data show CDR1 as MNHEY and CDR2 as SVGEGT. The CDR3 is 13 amino acids. The CDR3 sequence is CASSSREFYDYTF. The DNA of the CDR3 is TGTGCCAGTAGCTCCCGGGAGTTCTATGACTACACCTTC.

This clonotype was counted a few times. V gene TRBV2 combines with J gene TRBJ2-7; D remains unclear. Germline assignment: CDR1 SNHLY and CDR2 FYNNEI. V dropped 6 bases and J dropped 1 base, with 7 bases sitting between them. The length of the CDR3 is 12 residues. CDR3 in amino acids: CASRGFSYEQYF. The CDR3 coding sequence is TGTGCCAGCAGGGGGTTTTCCTACGAGCAGTACTTC.

The chain links TRBV30 to TRBJ1-2; D unclear. Looked up from germline, CDR1 is GTSNPN and CDR2 is SVGIG (reference sequence). Trimming removed 1 base from V and 0 bases from J, with 6 bases in between. This CDR3 is 13 amino acids long. The CDR3 loop reads CAWSDISNYGYTF. CDR3 bases: TGTGCCTGGAGTGACATTTCTAACTATGGCTACACCTTC.

In its sample, this clonotype was seen a few times. The chain is built from TRBV5-5 and TRBJ2-6; 9 nucleotides agree with TRBD1. The length of the CDR3 is 17 residues. Germline CDR1 is SGHKS and CDR2 is YYEKEE (reference sequence). J lost 4 bases, V lost 3 bases, and 8 bases had no gene match. The CDR3 protein is CASSSGTGLPGANVLTF. The CDR3 nucleotides read TGTGCCAGCAGCTCCGGGACAGGGTTGCCCGGGGCCAACGTCCTGACTTTC.

This clonotype was found many times. V gene TRBV12-3 or TRBV12-4 combines with J gene TRBJ1-2, with a possible D match to TRBD1 (5 bases). V was clipped by 6 bases and J by 4 bases, with 18 bases between them. This CDR3 has 15 residues. CDR3 amino acids: CASSSLGRGVYGYTF. For the CDR3, the DNA is TGTGCCAGCAGCTCTTTGGGGCGGGGCGTCTATGGCTACACCTTC.

This clonotype is medium-sized within its sample. This chain uses TRBV27 with TRBJ1-2; tentative D call: TRBD1 (5 bases). The CDR3 has 15 amino acids. CDR1 is MNHEY and CDR2 is SMNVEV in the germline V gene (reference sequence). V dropped 5 bases and J dropped 8 bases, with 21 bases sitting between them. The CDR3 DNA reads as TGTGCCAGCAGTCCTACCCCGGACATCCCTTCCGGCTACACCTTC. This translates into CASSPTPDIPSGYTF.

This clonotype was found a few times. The rearrangement uses TRBV9 and TRBJ2-7; possibly TRBD2 for D (6 bases). The V end was cut by 3 bases, the J end by 7 bases, with 17 bases between. Germline V CDR1 and CDR2: SGDLS, YYNGEE. There are 14 residues in the CDR3. Here the CDR3 reads CASSGGATGREQYF. In DNA, the CDR3 is TGTGCCAGCAGCGGCGGGGCGACGGGTCGAGAGCAGTACTTC.

The chain couples TRBV11-2 to TRBJ2-2; no definite D call. The CDR3 is 15 amino acids. Germline CDR1 and CDR2: SGHAT and FQNNGV. The germline V and J ends were trimmed by 3 bases and 0 bases, with 8 bases remaining between them. CDR3 amino acids: CASSFEPSNTGELFF. CDR3 sequence (DNA): TGTGCCAGCAGCTTTGAACCCTCGAACACCGGGGAGCTGTTTTTT.

In its sample, this clonotype ranks as medium-sized. V and J are TRBV28 and TRBJ2-7, with TRBD1 matching over 7 bases. From germline, CDR1 is MDHEN and CDR2 SYDVKM. Germline trimming cut 5 bases from V and 2 bases from J; bases unmatched to any gene: 9. This CDR3 is built from 15 residues. The CDR3 region has the DNA TGTGCCAGCAGTCCGCCAACAGGGGTCCCCTACGAGCAGTACTTC. As protein: CASSPPTGVPYEQYF.

This clonotype is termed medium-sized. V usage is TRBV19 and J usage is TRBJ1-2; perhaps TRBD1 as D (6 bases). V shed 3 bases and J shed 8 bases, with 13 bases lying between them. The CDR3 covers 13 residues. Germline V gives CDR1 LNHDA, CDR2 SQIVND (reference sequence). The CDR3 DNA sequence: TGTGCCAGTAGTATGTGGACAGTTAACGGCTACACCTTC. This translates into CASSMWTVNGYTF.

There are a few counts of this clonotype. V usage is TRBV7-2 and J usage is TRBJ2-3; 7 bases fit TRBD1. CDR1 is SGHTA and CDR2 is FQGNSA in the germline V gene. V dropped 1 base and J dropped 0; count of bases not matched to a gene: 1. The CDR3 runs to 15 residues. The CDR3 DNA follows: TGTGCCAGCAGCTTAGGCAGGGGGAGCACAGATACGCAGTATTTT. Amino acids: CASSLGRGSTDTQYF.

The genes are TRBV9 and TRBJ1-1; maybe TRBD1 (6 bases). The CDR3 sequence is 13 residues long. Germline V gene sequence: CDR1 SGDLS, CDR2 YYNGEE. V was trimmed by 1 base and J by 4 bases, leaving 8 bases between them. The CDR3 reads CASSVLGGTEAFF. The CDR3 region has the DNA TGTGCCAGCAGCGTATTAGGGGGCACTGAAGCTTTCTTT.

Note on this clonotype: Possible read error: a much larger clone is one base away. This chain links TRBV6-5 with TRBJ1-5; 10 bases agree with TRBD1. Trimming cost V 5 bases and J 0 bases; bases outside gene matches: 4. Germline loops: CDR1 MNHEY, CDR2 SVGAGI. The CDR3 consists of 16 residues. CDR3 DNA sequence: TGTGCCAGCAGTCGGACAGGGGGACATAGCAATCAGCCCCAGCATTTT. Encoded protein: CASSRTGGHSNQPQHF.

The table lists this clonotype with a few counts. The chain employs TRBV19 and TRBJ2-4; D is ambiguous. The V end was cut by 5 bases, the J end by 6 bases, with 14 bases between. Per germline, CDR1 LNHDA and CDR2 SQIVND (reference sequence). The CDR3 loop spans 14 amino acids. Written as DNA, the CDR3 is TGTGCCAGTAGTGAAAACAGAGTTATAAACATTCAGTACTTC. Translation gives CASSENRVINIQYF.